This TCR beta chain appears in the sequencing data of a study of T cells after yellow fever vaccination. Many counts were recorded for this clonotype. The antigen is unknown. MiXCR, run by TCRdb on the 5' RACE reads, gives a single entry per CDR3 protein. The data show approximately 140,000 distinct CDR3 sequences, more than 6% seen once. This CDR3 spans 14 amino acids. The germline gives CDR1 SGHRS, CDR2 YFSETQ. Trimming removed 5 bases from V and 0 bases from J, with 11 bases in between. Study-wide points: Secondary responses were weaker yet peaked faster, day 5 versus 15.

Specimen: CD4+ T cells sorted from PBMCs, collected 5 days after the yellow fever booster vaccination. V gene TRBV5-1 combines with J gene TRBJ1-1; perhaps TRBD1 as D (6 bases). The sequence derives from a man between 25 and 39 years old who received the YFV17D yellow fever vaccine. The CDR3 is CASSYRVLNTEAFF. The CDR3 bases are TGCGCCAGCAGTTACAGGGTTTTGAACACTGAAGCTTTCTTT.